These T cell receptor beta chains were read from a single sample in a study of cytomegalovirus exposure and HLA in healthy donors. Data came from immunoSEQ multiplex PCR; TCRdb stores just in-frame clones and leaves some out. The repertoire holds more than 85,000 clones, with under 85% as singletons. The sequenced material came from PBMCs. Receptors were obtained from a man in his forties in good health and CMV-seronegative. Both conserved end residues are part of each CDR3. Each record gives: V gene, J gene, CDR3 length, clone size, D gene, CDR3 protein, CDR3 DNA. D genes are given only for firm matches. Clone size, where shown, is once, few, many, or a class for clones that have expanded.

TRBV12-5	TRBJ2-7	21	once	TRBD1	CARPNARQNSEQGKTQYEQYF	TGTGCTAGGCCTAATGCACGACAAAACTCAGAACAGGGGAAGACCCAGTACGAGCAGTACTTC
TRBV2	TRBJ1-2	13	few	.	CASSVRDNYGYTF	TGTGCCAGCAGTGTGCGGGACAACTATGGCTACACCTTC
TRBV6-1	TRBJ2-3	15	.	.	CAIAPGWGVTDTQYF	TGTGCCATAGCCCCGGGATGGGGTGTCACAGATACGCAGTATTTT
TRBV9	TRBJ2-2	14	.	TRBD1	CASFRDSFTGELFF	TGTGCCAGCTTCCGGGACAGCTTCACCGGGGAGCTGTTTTTT
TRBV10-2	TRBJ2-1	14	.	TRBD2	CASGAASGYNEQFF	TGCGCCAGCGGCGCCGCTAGCGGATACAATGAGCAGTTCTTC
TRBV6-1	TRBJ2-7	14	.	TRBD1	CASSKVQGAWEQYF	TGTGCCAGCAGTAAGGTACAGGGGGCGTGGGAGCAGTACTTC
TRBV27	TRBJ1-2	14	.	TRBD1	CASSLRGDYYGYTF	TGTGCCAGCAGTCTCAGGGGGGACTACTATGGCTACACCTTC
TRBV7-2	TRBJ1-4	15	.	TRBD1	CASSSTGTASEELFF	TGTGCCAGCAGCTCGACCGGGACAGCATCAGAGGAACTGTTTTTT
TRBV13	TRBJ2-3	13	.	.	CASSSTATDTQYF	TGTGCCAGCAGTTCGACAGCGACCGATACGCAGTATTTT
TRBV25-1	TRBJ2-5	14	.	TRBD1	CASSLSGGIQTQYF	TGTGCCAGCAGCCTCTCAGGGGGCATCCAGACCCAGTACTTC
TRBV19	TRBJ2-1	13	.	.	CASSSGLPNEQFF	TGTGCCAGTAGTAGCGGACTACCGAATGAGCAGTTCTTC
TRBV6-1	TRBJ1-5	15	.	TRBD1	CASRRTGEGPQPQHF	TGTGCCAGCAGACGGACAGGGGAGGGTCCCCAGCCCCAGCATTTT
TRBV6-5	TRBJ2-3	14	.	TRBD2	CASGERGTTDTQYF	TGTGCCAGCGGAGAGCGGGGGACCACAGATACGCAGTATTTT
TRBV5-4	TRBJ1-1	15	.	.	CASSNSGGRGTEAFF	TGTGCCAGCAGCAACTCAGGAGGGAGGGGCACTGAAGCTTTCTTT
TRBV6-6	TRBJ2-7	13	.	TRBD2	CASSSSGSYEQYF	TGTGCCAGCAGTTCTAGCGGGAGCTACGAGCAGTACTTC
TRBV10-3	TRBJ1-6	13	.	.	CAIKDSRISPLHF	TGTGCCATCAAGGACAGTCGAATCTCACCCCTCCACTTT
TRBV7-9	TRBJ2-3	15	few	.	CASSPGGTSTDTQYF	TGTGCCAGCAGCCCGGGTGGGACTAGCACAGATACGCAGTATTTT
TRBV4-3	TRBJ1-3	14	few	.	CASSQDRDESTIYF	TGCGCCAGCAGCCAAGATCGGGATGAGAGCACCATATATTTT
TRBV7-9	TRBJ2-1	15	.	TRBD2	CASSPVRGGRDEQFF	TGTGCCAGCAGCCCGGTGAGGGGCGGGAGGGATGAGCAGTTCTTC
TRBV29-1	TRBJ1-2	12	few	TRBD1	CSASGGNYGYTF	TGCAGCGCTTCAGGGGGAAACTATGGCTACACCTTC
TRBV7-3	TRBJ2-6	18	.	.	CASSRGEGRNSGANVLTF	TGTGCCAGCAGCCGCGGAGAGGGCCGGAACTCTGGGGCCAACGTCCTGACTTTC
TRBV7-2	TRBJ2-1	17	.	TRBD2	CASSLELAGGASNEQFF	TGTGCCAGCAGCCTTGAACTAGCGGGAGGAGCCTCCAATGAGCAGTTCTTC
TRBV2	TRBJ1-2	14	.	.	CASDTRETNYGYTF	TGTGCCAGCGACACGAGAGAGACTAACTATGGCTACACCTTC
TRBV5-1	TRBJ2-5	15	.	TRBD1	CASSLLTGSSETQYF	TGCGCCAGCAGCTTGTTGACAGGGTCGTCAGAGACCCAGTACTTC
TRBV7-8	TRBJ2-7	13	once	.	CASSLDRWGEQYF	TGTGCCAGCAGCTTAGACAGGTGGGGCGAGCAGTACTTC
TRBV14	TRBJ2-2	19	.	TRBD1	CASSRWTGATPLNTGELFF	TGTGCCAGCAGCCGATGGACAGGGGCCACCCCATTGAACACCGGGGAGCTGTTTTTT
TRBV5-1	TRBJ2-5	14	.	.	CASSSSGRIETQYF	TGCGCCAGCAGCAGCAGCGGACGGATCGAGACCCAGTACTTC
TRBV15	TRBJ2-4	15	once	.	CATSRETRVLNIQYF	TGTGCCACCAGCAGAGAGACCAGGGTTTTAAACATTCAGTACTTC
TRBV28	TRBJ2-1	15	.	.	CASSLSLANYNEQFF	TGTGCCAGCAGTTTAAGCCTAGCGAACTACAATGAGCAGTTCTTC
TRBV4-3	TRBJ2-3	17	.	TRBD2	CASSQEKRGVGTDTQYF	TGCGCCAGCAGCCAAGAAAAGCGGGGGGTCGGCACAGATACGCAGTATTTT
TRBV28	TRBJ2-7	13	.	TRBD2	CASRSSGVYEQYF	TGTGCCAGCCGTTCTAGCGGGGTCTACGAGCAGTACTTC
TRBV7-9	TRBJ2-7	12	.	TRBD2	CASSRGSYEQYF	TGTGCCAGCAGCCGCGGGAGCTACGAGCAGTACTTC
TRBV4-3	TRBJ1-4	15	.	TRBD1	CASSQEGGSGEKLFF	TGCGCCAGCAGCCAAGAAGGGGGCAGCGGTGAAAAACTGTTTTTT
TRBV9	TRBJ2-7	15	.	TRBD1	CASSVDARGPYEQYF	TGTGCCAGCAGCGTAGATGCCAGGGGGCCCTACGAGCAGTACTTC
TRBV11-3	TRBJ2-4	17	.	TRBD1	CASTPHFRGRAKNIQYF	TGTGCCAGCACCCCCCACTTCAGGGGGCGAGCCAAAAACATTCAGTACTTC
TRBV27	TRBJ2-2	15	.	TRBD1	CASSKLGQGGGELFF	TGTGCCAGCAGTAAGCTAGGACAGGGCGGCGGGGAGCTGTTTTTT
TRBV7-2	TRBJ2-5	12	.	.	CASSLGEETQYF	TGTGCCAGCAGCTTAGGGGAGGAGACCCAGTACTTC
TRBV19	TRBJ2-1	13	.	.	CASSTRLVNEQFF	TGTGCCAGTAGTACCCGACTAGTCAATGAGCAGTTCTTC
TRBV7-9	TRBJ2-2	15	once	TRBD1	CASSHRGANTGELFF	TGTGCCAGCAGCCACAGGGGAGCGAACACCGGGGAGCTGTTTTTT
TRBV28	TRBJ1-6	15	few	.	CASSPRGIWDSPLHF	TGTGCCAGCAGTCCGCGAGGAATCTGGGATTCACCCCTCCACTTT
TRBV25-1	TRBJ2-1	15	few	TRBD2	CASSELAGGYNEQFF	TGTGCCAGCAGTGAATTAGCGGGAGGTTACAATGAGCAGTTCTTC
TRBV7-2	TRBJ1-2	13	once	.	CASSPQNNYGYTF	TGTGCCAGCAGCCCCCAGAATAACTATGGCTACACCTTC